The present T cell receptor (beta chain) was sequenced within a study of CD8 T cells in Susac syndrome. After extraction with the RNeasy kit, roughly 0.45 to 1 ug of the RNA was reverse transcribed using random hexamers. Multiplex immunoSEQ PCR targeted 54 Vbeta and 13 Jbeta TCR beta segments. TCRdb processed the immunoSEQ multiplex PCR reads anew with MiXCR; each CDR3 protein has one entry. The repertoire includes 150,000 to 200,000 distinct CDR3 sequences, approximately 93% of them detected once, and 0.085% to 0.095% sits in the top ten. This TCR was recovered from a human donor with multiple sclerosis. Sample: CD4+ T cells from PBMCs.

CDR3 in amino acids: CASSGQTSAHSYEQYF. Written as DNA, the CDR3 is TGTGCCAGCAGCGGTCAAACTAGCGCTCATTCCTACGAGCAGTACTTC. The chain recombines TRBV28 with TRBJ2-7, with TRBD2 matching 7 bases. This CDR3 spans 16 amino acids. The V gene end was trimmed by 6 bases and the J gene end by 1 base; junction bases not matched to a gene: 12. From germline, CDR1 is MDHEN and CDR2 SYDVKM.